This TCR beta chain came from a study of blood T cell repertoires in COVID-19. The CDR3 is made up of 15 amino acids. Germline V gene data show CDR1 as GTSNPN and CDR2 as SVGIG (reference sequence). The V end was cut by 3 bases, the J end by 5 bases, with 16 bases between. TCRdb's copy holds only in-frame clones and misses some; the assay was immunoSEQ multiplex PCR. The table has roughly 80,000 clones, 88% seen once; the top ten hold approximately 10%. The TCR sequence derives from a human donor in a cohort sampled during active COVID-19. Sequenced sample: peripheral blood. The chain links TRBV30 to TRBJ2-2; TRBD1 might be the D (6 bases). The CDR3 region is CAWRPLQGWTGELFF. The CDR3 DNA follows: TGTGCCTGGAGACCCTTACAGGGTTGGACCGGGGAGCTGTTTTTT.